Listed below are T cell receptor beta chains from one sample, sequenced in a study of identical twins. TCRdb reprocessed the 5' RACE reads via MiXCR and lists one record per CDR3 protein. The sample yields about 200,000 distinct CDR3 sequences, about 15% seen once. These data were also filed under a second study, of T cells expressing NK-cell markers.

The sample consisted of CD8+ T cells sorted from blood. The source of these receptors is a young woman in good health. Both conserved end residues are trimmed from each CDR3.

TRBV28	ASRGAFLSTDTQY
TRBV20-1	SARSGQGEQF
TRBV7-9	ASSLPLGGNEQF
TRBV11-1	ASSLDEVKVSSPNTEAF
TRBV12-3/TRBV12-4	ASSLLLVDEQF
TRBV7-9	ASSSSAPQGLYNEQF
TRBV4-3	ASSQDRREGITDTQY
TRBV6-5	ASSYRLAGEETQY
TRBV6-2/TRBV6-3	ASTEESTSYEQY
TRBV7-9	ASTLRDYEAF
TRBV9	ASSDTNGHPVAYNEQF
TRBV27	ASSFLGGGQGVMEQY
TRBV2	ASLTRTGYQETQY
TRBV7-7	ASSPTGTGGYEQY
TRBV10-3	AISESGGLANYGYT
TRBV10-3	AISEYGRGTEAF
TRBV5-6	ASSPWGAGANVLT
TRBV7-6	ASSVAGVSYEQY
TRBV9	ASSTRDRRGNEQF
TRBV20-1	SASTLTQRLGNEQF
TRBV12-3/TRBV12-4	ASSPPGDTEAF
TRBV12-3/TRBV12-4	ASSITEAYGYT
TRBV11-2	ASSPQAGGEQY
TRBV27	ASSLSNSQETQY
TRBV10-3	AISETPWSNEQF
TRBV20-1	SAREIDNEQF
TRBV20-1	SANWASGLTDTQY
TRBV20-1	SARVGLAGETQY
TRBV4-1	ASSQEGKNTDTQY
TRBV12-3/TRBV12-4	ASTPGQGVYGYT
TRBV5-6	ASSLSQLGGSPLH
TRBV13	ASSLGRGSWNTEAF
TRBV12-3/TRBV12-4	ASSLSIGEPQH
TRBV7-6	ASSPGEGAIGYT
TRBV7-9	ASSATGGNEKLF
TRBV29-1	SWTGEAGELF
TRBV5-4	ASSFGLDLWQF
TRBV6-5	ASSLGRASYEQY
TRBV9	ASSVVGSERDEQF
TRBV4-1	ASSPKGRDTEAF
TRBV2	ASLAEGREKLF
TRBV25-1	ASSEFGTEAF
TRBV6-2/TRBV6-3	ASSITSGSFQQF
TRBV6-5	ASSSVSGGYNEQF
TRBV7-9	ASSLLDVEQF
TRBV15	ATSPSGVAYNEQF
TRBV7-9	ASSIFTSGPYEQY
TRBV5-1	ACAGSGGELF
TRBV5-6	ASSLKPPSTYEQY
TRBV7-2	ASSLFYNEQF
TRBV2	ASSEADSPSQY
TRBV9	ASSVGGSSTGELF
TRBV7-9	ASSLADSFQGENIQF
TRBV15	ATSRNRGLETQY
TRBV29-1	SVITASKNIQY
TRBV11-2	ASRTSGPYNEQF
TRBV9	ASSGTQGGTYTDTQY
TRBV10-3	AISESSGAANEQF
TRBV27	ASRSGTSTYEQY